Below, one T cell receptor beta chain is given with its context. Its antigen remains unknown. The read halts 3 residues ahead of the CDR3 end, with the missing end drawn from the germline J gene. The data originate from a study of T cells in women clearing cervical HPV infection. Study-wide background: Blood came at first lesion visit for cases, post-clearance for controls.

The V gene lost 0 bases and the J gene lost 9 bases, with 6 bases spanning the gap. Germline V gene data show CDR1 as WNHNN and CDR2 as SYGVQD (reference sequence). There are 13 residues in the CDR3. Average input was approximately 1,200 ng genomic DNA for immunoSEQ TCR beta CDR3 amplification. Assay used: immunoSEQ multiplex PCR; TCRdb lists only in-frame clones, some missing. Reported are about 29,000 clones; the ten largest clones contain under 3.5%. Notes on the study in general: Combining TCR richness with V gene abundances gave around 0.87 AUC.

Input material: blood buffy coat. The TCR comes from a woman between 18 and 75 years old with a cervical HPV16 infection that either progressed to CIN3+ or cleared (not recorded which). This chain links TRBV10-1 with TRBJ1-6; D not resolved. Incomplete CDR3 DNA: TGCGCCAGCAGTGAGTCCCGAGGTTCACCC. It specifies CASSESRGSP. The CDR3 as a whole reads CASSESRGSPLHF.